Below are 22 T cell receptor beta chains sequenced from a single sample in a study of regulatory T cells in long-lasting Graves disease. Time point in this sample: newly diagnosed GD, antithyroid drugs for less than 3 months. The TCR library was prepared using RNA isolated from PBMCs. For TCR beta, libraries came from iRepertoire HTBI primers and Arm-PCR of CDR3 regions. TCRdb recomputed calls from the multiplex PCR reads with MiXCR, one row per CDR3 protein. The top ten clones hold approximately 20% of a sample with 600,000 to 650,000 distinct CDR3 sequences, less than 20% of them seen once. This sample also belongs to another study, concerning T cells in Graves' hyperthyroidism and ophthalmopathy.

The specimen comprised peripheral blood mononuclear cells (PBMCs), sampled at new diagnosis, from a patient treated with antithyroid drugs. These receptors all come from a young woman with Graves disease.

This clonotype was found a few times. The genes are TRBV7-8 and TRBJ2-2; 11 bases are a match to TRBD2. Germline CDR1 SGHVS, CDR2 FQNEAQ. V was clipped by 5 bases and J by 6 bases; unmatched bases: 14. This CDR3 has 18 amino acids. CDR3 nucleotides: TGTGCCAGCAGCCACCGACAGGGGTATAGCGGGAGGGCCGGGGAGCTGTTTTTT. The encoded protein is CASSHRQGYSGRAGELFF.

The table lists this clonotype with a few counts. The chain is built from TRBV15 and TRBJ1-4; D is unclear. Trimming pared 4 bases from V and 0 bases from J, leaving 15 bases between. CDR1 is LNHNV, CDR2 YYDKDF, per germline (reference sequence). This CDR3 has 17 residues. The CDR3 sequence is CATSIPSSAATNEKLFF. The CDR3, as DNA: TGTGCCACCAGCATTCCCTCTTCGGCTGCAACTAATGAAAAACTGTTTTTT.

V usage is TRBV10-3 and J usage is TRBJ2-2; no clear D gene. The germline V gene has CDR1 ENHRY and CDR2 SYGVKD. CDR3 length: 12 amino acids. V shed 6 bases and J shed 2 bases, with 4 bases lying between them. In DNA form, the CDR3 reads TGTGCCATCAGGGAAAACACCGGGGAGCTGTTTTTT. Amino acids: CAIRENTGELFF.

This chain connects TRBV6-1 to TRBJ1-6; possible D gene TRBD1, 5 bases. Germline V gives CDR1 MNHNS, CDR2 SASEGT. V lost 7 bases, J lost 7 bases, and 17 bases lay in between. The CDR3 sequence is 15 residues long. The CDR3 DNA is TGTGCCAGCACTCTCGGCCGGGGGACGAATTCACCCCTCCACTTT. This codes for CASTLGRGTNSPLHF.

The rearrangement links TRBV11-2 to TRBJ2-5; the match to TRBD2 covers 8 bases. Germline lookup yields CDR1 SGHAT and CDR2 FQNNGV. The CDR3 is made up of 16 amino acids. Trimming took 4 bases from V and 5 from J; bases not matched to a gene: 12. CDR3 bases: TGTGCCAGCAGCTCCCGCGGGGGGCCCGAGAGGGAGACCCAGTACTTC. It is translated as CASSSRGGPERETQYF.

This clonotype was counted between two and nine times. The chain uses TRBV7-8 and TRBJ2-7; a weak D match, TRBD1 (5 bases). The V gene's germline CDR1 is SGHVS and CDR2 FQNEAQ. V lost 1 base to trimming and J lost 3 bases, with 16 bases between them. CDR3 length: 16 residues. CDR3 amino acids: CASSLEVFDSYYEQYF. The DNA for the CDR3 is TGTGCCAGCAGCTTAGAAGTTTTCGACAGCTACTACGAGCAGTACTTC.

The chain has TRBV30 and TRBJ2-1; 8 bases are a match to TRBD2. Looked up from germline, CDR1 is GTSNPN and CDR2 is SVGIG (reference sequence). This CDR3 region has 18 residues. The trim removed 4 bases at V and 9 bases at J, leaving 23 bases unmatched. The CDR3 region has the DNA TGTGCCTGGACCCCCGCTGGGAGCGGGAGACGGCGGTTGAGTGAGCAGTTCTTC. It specifies CAWTPAGSGRRRLSEQFF. The entire variable domain, with the rest obtained from reference TRBV30 and TRBJ2-1, is as follows: SQTIHQWPATLVQPVGSPLSLECTVEGTSNPNLYWYRQAAGRGLQLLFYSVGIGQISSEVPQNLSASRPQDRQFILSSKKLLLSDSGFYLCAWTPAGSGRRRLSEQFFGPGTRLTVL.

This clonotype has just a few counts. This chain links TRBV10-2 with TRBJ2-7, with 7 bases identical to TRBD1. This CDR3 is 13 amino acids long. Germline values: CDR1 WSHSY, CDR2 SAAADI. V trimming: 8 bases; J trimming: 7 bases; junction bases outside the gene matches: 11. The CDR3 DNA reads TGCGCCAGCTCCGGGACAGAGGTCCGAGAGCAGTACTTC. It specifies CASSGTEVREQYF.

There are many counts of this clonotype. The V call is TRBV28, the J call TRBJ2-1; 9 bases are shared with TRBD1. The germline V gene has CDR1 MDHEN and CDR2 SYDVKM. CDR3 length: 15 residues. The J segment lost 8 bases and the V segment lost 5 bases, leaving 10 bases of the junction unmatched. CDR3 nucleotide sequence: TGTGCCAGCAGTCCACCCGGGACAGGGTTCCATGAGCAGTTCTTC. This translates into CASSPPGTGFHEQFF.

This clonotype was detected a few times. This chain uses TRBV30 with TRBJ2-3; the match to TRBD2 covers 8 bases. The CDR3 totals 15 residues. The V gene end was trimmed by 6 bases and the J gene end by 2 bases; junction bases not matched to a gene: 10. Germline assignment: CDR1 GTSNPN and CDR2 SVGIG (reference sequence). CDR3 sequence reads: CACARAGGSTDTQYF. CDR3 coding DNA: TGTGCCTGCGCCCGGGCGGGAGGCTCCACAGATACGCAGTATTTT.

This clonotype showed up many times. This sequence joins TRBV10-1 and TRBJ2-3; D not resolved. Germline V CDR1 and CDR2: WNHNN, SYGVQD (reference sequence). This CDR3 comprises 15 residues. The V end lost 8 bases, the J end lost 0 bases, and 15 bases lay between the germline ends. The CDR3 spells CASSQRFGSTDTQYF. As DNA, the CDR3 is TGCGCCAGCTCGCAGAGGTTTGGGAGCACAGATACGCAGTATTTT.

This clonotype occurred many times. The rearrangement joins TRBV28 to TRBJ2-7, with 8 bases matching TRBD2. Germline loops: CDR1 MDHEN, CDR2 SYDVKM. V gave up 6 bases and J gave up 7 bases; unmatched junction bases: 8. The CDR3 runs to 13 residues. This chain's CDR3 is CASRAGTRGEQYF. DNA for the CDR3: TGTGCCAGCAGGGCAGGGACTAGGGGGGAGCAGTACTTC.

In its sample, this clonotype was seen many times. The rearrangement uses TRBV12-3 or TRBV12-4 and TRBJ1-6; TRBD1 agrees at 7 bases. This CDR3 is built from 14 residues. V lost 6 bases, J lost 7 bases, and 6 bases stayed unmatched. The CDR3 sequence: CASSRDSGNSPLHF. The CDR3 DNA sequence: TGTGCCAGCAGCAGGGACAGTGGAAATTCACCCCTCCACTTT.

The table lists this clonotype with a few counts. The V gene is TRBV28, the J gene TRBJ2-5; TRBD2 might be the D (6 bases). The CDR3 is 16 residues long. V lost 6 bases, J lost 4 bases, and 21 bases lay in between. The V gene's germline CDR1 is MDHEN and CDR2 SYDVKM. The CDR3 is CASRRRGAGRAETQYF. The CDR3 DNA reads as TGTGCCAGCAGGCGACGTGGGGCGGGACGGGCAGAGACCCAGTACTTC.

This chain connects TRBV30 to TRBJ1-6, with D hard to call. Germline CDR1 is GTSNPN and CDR2 is SVGIG (reference sequence). V was clipped by 0 bases and J by 4 bases, with 16 bases between them. The CDR3 length is 17 residues. The CDR3 DNA is TGTGCCTGGAGTGTACGCCAGGACTTGATTTATAATTCACCCCTCCACTTT. Amino acid sequence: CAWSVRQDLIYNSPLHF.

This clonotype was observed a few times. The genes are TRBV30 and TRBJ2-5; tentatively, D is TRBD2 (6 bases). The length of the CDR3 is 16 residues. CDR1 GTSNPN and CDR2 SVGIG come from the germline V gene (reference sequence). V lost 3 bases and J 1 base, leaving 18 bases between the germline ends. CDR3 sequence reads: CAWRTGRQHTQETQYF. CDR3 nucleotides: TGTGCCTGGAGAACGGGGAGGCAGCATACCCAAGAGACCCAGTACTTC.

This clonotype was recorded at least ten times. As DNA, the CDR3 is TGTGCCAGCAGGACTCTAGCGGGAGCGAACACCGGGGAGCTGTTTTTT. It yields the protein CASRTLAGANTGELFF. The genes are TRBV12-3 or TRBV12-4 and TRBJ2-2; TRBD2 aligns across 10 bases. J was trimmed by 0 bases and V by 6 bases; bases with no gene match: 4. The CDR3 covers 16 residues.

Many counts were recorded for this clonotype. J is TRBJ1-2 and V is TRBV12-3 or TRBV12-4; TRBD1 aligns across 8 bases. This CDR3 is 15 amino acids long. Trimming took 5 bases from V and 4 from J; bases not matched to a gene: 9. The CDR3: CASSPRQGLGYGYTF. Here the CDR3 DNA reads TGTGCCAGCAGTCCTCGACAGGGGTTAGGCTATGGCTACACCTTC.

The CDR3 bases are TGTGCCAGCAGCCCCACAGGGGTTCCCGGGGAGCTGTTTTTT. This codes for CASSPTGVPGELFF. This rearrangement joins TRBV3-1 to TRBJ2-2, with 7 bases that match TRBD1. The CDR3 spans 14 residues. Trimming cost V 4 bases and J 6 bases; bases outside gene matches: 5. The germline CDR1 and CDR2 sequences are LGHDT and YNNKEL (reference sequence).

Remarks on this clonotype: A much larger clone differs from this one at a single base, so this may be a read error. V and J are TRBV7-2 and TRBJ1-2; TRBD1 is a possible D gene (5 bases). There are 12 residues in the CDR3. Germline CDR1 reads SGHTA; CDR2 reads FQGNSA. Trimming took off 3 bases at V and 6 bases at J, with 8 bases between the two ends. CDR3 in amino acids: CASSFGAHGYTF. The CDR3 nucleotides are TGTGCCAGCAGCTTCGGGGCCCATGGCTACACCTTC.

The V call is TRBV19, the J call TRBJ2-1; D uncertain. The CDR3 extends over 11 amino acids. V was clipped by 9 bases and J by 7 bases, with 10 bases between them. Germline V gene sequence: CDR1 LNHDA, CDR2 SQIVND (reference sequence). CDR3 sequence reads: CASLFLNEQFF. The DNA of the CDR3 is TGTGCCAGCCTTTTTCTTAATGAGCAGTTCTTC.

This clonotype was seen a handful of times. A read error may explain this, as a much larger clone is one base away. This chain connects TRBV5-1 to TRBJ2-1; no clear D. There are 12 residues in the CDR3. The germline V and J ends were trimmed by 0 bases and 12 bases, with 10 bases remaining between them. In germline, CDR1 is SGHRS, CDR2 YFSETQ. The CDR3 DNA reads as TGCGCCAGCAGCTTGGGGCCTGACTCGCAGTTCTTC. Encoded protein: CASSLGPDSQFF.